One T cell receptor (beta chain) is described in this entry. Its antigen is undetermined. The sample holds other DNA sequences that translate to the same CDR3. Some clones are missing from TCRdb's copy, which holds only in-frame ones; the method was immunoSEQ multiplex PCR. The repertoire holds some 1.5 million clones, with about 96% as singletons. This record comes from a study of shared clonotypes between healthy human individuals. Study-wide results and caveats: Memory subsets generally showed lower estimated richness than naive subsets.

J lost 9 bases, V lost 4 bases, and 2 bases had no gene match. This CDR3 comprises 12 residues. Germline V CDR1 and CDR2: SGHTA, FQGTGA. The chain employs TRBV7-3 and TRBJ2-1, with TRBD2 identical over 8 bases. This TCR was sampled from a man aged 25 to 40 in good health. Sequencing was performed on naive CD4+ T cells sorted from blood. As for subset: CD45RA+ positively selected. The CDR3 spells CASSSTSGEQFF. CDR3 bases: TGTGCCAGCAGCTCTACTAGCGGTGAGCAGTTCTTC.